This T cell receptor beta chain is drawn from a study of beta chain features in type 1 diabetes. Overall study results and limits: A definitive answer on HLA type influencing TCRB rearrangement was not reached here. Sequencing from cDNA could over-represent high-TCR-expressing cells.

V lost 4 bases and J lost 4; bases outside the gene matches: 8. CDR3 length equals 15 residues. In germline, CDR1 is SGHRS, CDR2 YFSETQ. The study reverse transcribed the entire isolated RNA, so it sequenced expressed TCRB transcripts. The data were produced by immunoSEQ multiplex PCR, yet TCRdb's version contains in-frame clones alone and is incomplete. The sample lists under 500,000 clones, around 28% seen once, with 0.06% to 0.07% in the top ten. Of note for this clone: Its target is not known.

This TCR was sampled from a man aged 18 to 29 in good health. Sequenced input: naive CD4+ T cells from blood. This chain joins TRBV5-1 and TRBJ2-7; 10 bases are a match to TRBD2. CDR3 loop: CASSPSGRAGYEQYF. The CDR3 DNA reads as TGCGCCAGCAGCCCCAGCGGGAGGGCCGGGTACGAGCAGTACTTC.